This T cell receptor (beta chain) appears in the sequencing data of a study of cytomegalovirus exposure and HLA in healthy donors. V was shortened by 5 bases and J by 2 bases, with 13 bases between the two germline ends. CDR3 length: 14 residues. Germline V gives CDR1 SGHNT, CDR2 YENEEA. Sequencing used immunoSEQ multiplex PCR; TCRdb keeps in-frame clones, though not all of them. The repertoire has hundreds of thousands of clones, 87% of them found once; the top ten carry less than 3%. Sequenced material: PBMCs. This chain connects TRBV11-3 to TRBJ2-7; TRBD2 might be the D (6 bases). This receptor was obtained from a man aged 18-30 years in good health and CMV-seronegative. The CDR3 region is CASSPDGGAYEQYF. The CDR3 region has the DNA TGTGCCAGCAGCCCGGACGGAGGGGCCTACGAGCAGTACTTC.